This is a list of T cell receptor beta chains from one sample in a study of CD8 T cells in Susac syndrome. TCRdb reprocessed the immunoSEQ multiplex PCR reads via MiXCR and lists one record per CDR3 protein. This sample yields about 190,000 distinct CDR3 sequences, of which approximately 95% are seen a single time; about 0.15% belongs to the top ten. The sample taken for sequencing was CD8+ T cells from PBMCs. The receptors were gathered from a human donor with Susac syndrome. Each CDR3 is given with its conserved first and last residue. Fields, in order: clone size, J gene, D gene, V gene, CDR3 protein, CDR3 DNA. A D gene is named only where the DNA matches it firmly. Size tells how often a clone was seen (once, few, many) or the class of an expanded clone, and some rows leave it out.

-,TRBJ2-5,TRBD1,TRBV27,CASSKEGTVIQETQYF,TGTGCCAGCAGTAAGGAAGGGACAGTGATCCAAGAGACCCAGTACTTC
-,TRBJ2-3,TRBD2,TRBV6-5,CASSYGLAGGPDTQYF,TGTGCCAGCAGTTACGGCCTAGCGGGAGGGCCAGATACGCAGTATTTT
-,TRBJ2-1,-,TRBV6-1,CASSPMGVETGRDEQFF,TGTGCCAGCAGCCCCATGGGCGTCGAGACAGGGAGGGATGAGCAGTTCTTC
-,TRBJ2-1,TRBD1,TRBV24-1,CATSDFGAGGGVGQFF,TGTGCCACCAGTGATTTTGGGGCAGGGGGCGGGGTCGGTCAGTTCTTC
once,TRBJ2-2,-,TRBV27,CASSFRPVGGELFF,TGTGCCAGCAGTTTTCGGCCCGTCGGCGGGGAGCTGTTTTTT
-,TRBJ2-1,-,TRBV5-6,CASAGGDKNYNEQFF,TGTGCCAGCGCCGGGGGCGACAAGAACTACAATGAGCAGTTCTTC
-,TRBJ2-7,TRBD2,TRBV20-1,CSASAGTSGTLYEQYF,TGCAGTGCTAGTGCCGGGACTAGCGGTACCCTCTACGAGCAGTACTTC
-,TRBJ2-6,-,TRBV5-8,CASSLVIPGTGANVLTF,TGTGCCAGCAGCTTGGTGATACCAGGGACTGGGGCCAACGTCCTGACTTTC
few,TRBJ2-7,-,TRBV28,CASSLSTYEQYF,TGTGCCAGCAGTCTCTCCACGTACGAGCAGTACTTC
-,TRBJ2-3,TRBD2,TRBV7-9,CASSPTSGTSTDTQYF,TGTGCCAGCAGCCCCACTAGCGGCACTAGCACAGATACGCAGTATTTT
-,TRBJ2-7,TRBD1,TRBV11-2,CASSLGGGQGYEQYF,TGTGCCAGCAGCTTGGGGGGCGGACAGGGTTACGAGCAGTACTTC
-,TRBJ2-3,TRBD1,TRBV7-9,CASSDRGGTDTQYF,TGTGCCAGCAGCGACAGGGGGGGCACAGATACGCAGTATTTT
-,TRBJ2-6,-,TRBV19,CASSQRYSGANVLTF,TGTGCCAGTAGTCAACGTTACTCTGGGGCCAACGTCCTGACTTTC
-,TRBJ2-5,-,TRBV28,CASSLMAGRETQYF,TGTGCCAGCAGTTTAATGGCAGGGCGGGAGACCCAGTACTTC
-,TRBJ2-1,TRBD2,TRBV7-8,CASSLPSGYNEQFF,TGTGCCAGCAGCTTGCCTAGCGGATACAATGAGCAGTTCTTC
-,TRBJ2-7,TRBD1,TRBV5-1,CASSQVWDRDFYEQYF,TGCGCCAGCAGCCAAGTCTGGGACAGGGACTTCTACGAGCAGTACTTC
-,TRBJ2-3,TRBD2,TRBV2,CASSHSGGSTDTQYF,TGTGCCAGCAGTCATAGCGGGGGGTCCACAGATACGCAGTATTTT
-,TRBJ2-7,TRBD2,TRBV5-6,CASSPRLAEISYEQYF,TGTGCCAGCAGTCCTCGACTAGCGGAGATCTCCTACGAGCAGTACTTC
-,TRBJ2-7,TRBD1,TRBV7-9,CASSLRDREYEQYF,TGTGCCAGCAGCTTGAGGGACAGGGAGTACGAGCAGTACTTC
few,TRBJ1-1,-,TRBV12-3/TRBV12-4,CASSHPNTEAFF,TGTGCCAGCAGTCACCCGAACACTGAAGCTTTCTTT
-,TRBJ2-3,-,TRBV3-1,CASSQRRQRRTDTQYF,TGTGCCAGCAGCCAAAGGAGACAGCGGCGGACAGATACGCAGTATTTT
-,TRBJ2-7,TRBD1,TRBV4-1,CASSQPGTDYEQYF,TGCGCCAGCAGCCAACCAGGGACAGACTACGAGCAGTACTTC
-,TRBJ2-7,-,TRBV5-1,CASSLAGDNSYEQYF,TGCGCCAGCAGCTTGGCCGGGGACAACTCCTACGAGCAGTACTTC
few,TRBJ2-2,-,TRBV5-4,CASSLVGSGNTGELFF,TGTGCCAGCAGCCTGGTCGGGTCAGGGAACACCGGGGAGCTGTTTTTT
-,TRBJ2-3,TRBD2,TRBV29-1,CSVVGGLTDTQYF,TGCAGCGTTGTGGGAGGGCTCACAGATACGCAGTATTTT
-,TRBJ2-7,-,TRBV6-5,CASTSRGSYEQYF,TGTGCCAGCACCAGTAGGGGGTCCTACGAGCAGTACTTC
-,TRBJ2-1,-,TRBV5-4,CASSVNYNEQFF,TGTGCCAGCTCCGTCAACTACAATGAGCAGTTCTTC
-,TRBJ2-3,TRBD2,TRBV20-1,CSARVLAKTDTQYF,TGCAGTGCTAGAGTACTAGCGAAAACAGATACGCAGTATTTT
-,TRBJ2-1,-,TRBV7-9,CASESLGRKQFF,TGTGCCAGCGAAAGCCTAGGACGGAAGCAGTTCTTC
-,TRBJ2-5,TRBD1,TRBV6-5,CASSNFQGARTQYF,TGTGCCAGCAGCAACTTCCAGGGGGCGCGGACCCAGTACTTC
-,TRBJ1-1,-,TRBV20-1,CSGPIGAMNTEAFF,TGCAGTGGCCCGATTGGGGCTATGAACACTGAAGCTTTCTTT
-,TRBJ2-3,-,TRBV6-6,CASLGTDTQYF,TGTGCCAGCCTCGGAACAGATACGCAGTATTTT
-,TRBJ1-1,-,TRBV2,CASLEIGVGEAFF,TGTGCCAGCTTAGAGATTGGCGTTGGTGAAGCTTTCTTT
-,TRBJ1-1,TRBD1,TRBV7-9,CASSLGDSGENTEAFF,TGTGCCAGCAGCTTAGGGGACAGTGGGGAGAACACTGAAGCTTTCTTT
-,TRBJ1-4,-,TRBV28,CASSSYEKLFF,TGTGCCAGCAGTTCCTATGAAAAACTGTTTTTT